Here is one T cell receptor (beta chain) with its context. Investigators took ten milliliters of peripheral blood from every donor. Isolated PBMCs totaled at least 7 million in each sample. This sample is part of a study of blood T cells in healthy people across ages. After removal of 4 bases from V and 2 bases from J, the junction contained 8 bases not matched to a gene. The CDR3 spans 14 residues. The V gene's germline CDR1 is SQVTM and CDR2 ANQGSEA. Combining a sample-barcoded 5' primer with a J-beta primer mix, a second PCR ran for 7 to 11 cycles. At least 2.5 million CDR3-containing paired-end reads were obtained per sample. A single record per CDR3 protein comes from TCRdb applying MiXCR to the 5' RACE reads. The sample comprises 700,000 to 950,000 distinct CDR3 sequences, roughly 45% of which are singletons, and 20% to 25% rests with the top ten.

The clonotype was recovered from a woman in her sixties or seventies in good health. The sequencing sample was made of blood. The rearrangement joins TRBV29-1 to TRBJ2-7; 7 bases are a match to TRBD2. The CDR3 reads CSVARASGPYEQYF. The CDR3 DNA sequence: TGCAGCGTTGCCCGGGCTAGCGGACCCTACGAGCAGTACTTC.